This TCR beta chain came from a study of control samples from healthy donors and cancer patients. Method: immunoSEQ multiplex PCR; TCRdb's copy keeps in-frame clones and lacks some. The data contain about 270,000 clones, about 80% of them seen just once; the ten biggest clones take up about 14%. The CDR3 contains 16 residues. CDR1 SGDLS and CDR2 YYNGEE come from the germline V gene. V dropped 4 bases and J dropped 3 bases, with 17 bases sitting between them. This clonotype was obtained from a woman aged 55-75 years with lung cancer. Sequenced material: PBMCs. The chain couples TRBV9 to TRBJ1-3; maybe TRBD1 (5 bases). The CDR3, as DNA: TGTGCCAGCAGCCTAACTCACCCGACAGTTGGAAACACCATATATTTT. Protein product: CASSLTHPTVGNTIYF.